One sample yielded the 32 T cell receptor beta chains listed below, sequenced in a study of blood T cell repertoires in COVID-19. Generated by immunoSEQ multiplex PCR, the TCRdb table keeps only in-frame clones and is missing some. The sample shows more than 350,000 clones, just under 90% of them seen only once. Sequencing used PBMCs or T cells enriched from blood (not recorded which). Receptors originate from a woman aged 50 to 65 who had recovered from COVID-19.

V usage is TRBV18 and J usage is TRBJ1-2, with TRBD1 matching over 9 bases. J gave up 8 bases and V 3 bases, and 4 bases lay outside the gene matches. CDR1 is KGHSH and CDR2 is LQKENI in the germline V gene. CDR3 length: 13 amino acids. The CDR3 sequence: CASSPDRGSGYTF. The CDR3 nucleotides read TGTGCCAGCTCACCCGACAGGGGGTCGGGCTACACCTTC.

V gene TRBV18 combines with J gene TRBJ1-1; D is unclear. CDR1 is KGHSH and CDR2 is LQKENI in the germline V gene. V was pared by 4 bases and J by 1 base, with 7 bases between. This CDR3 comprises 13 residues. The CDR3 region has the DNA TGTGCCAGCTCACGTCCTCCGAACACTGAAGCTTTCTTT. This translates into CASSRPPNTEAFF.

The J gene is TRBJ2-5, the V gene TRBV5-1, with TRBD2 matching 8 bases. The CDR3 is made up of 15 amino acids. Germline loops: CDR1 SGHRS, CDR2 YFSETQ. Trimming took 0 bases from V and 5 from J; bases not matched to a gene: 6. For the CDR3, the DNA is TGCGCCAGCAGCTTGGCGGGGGGGCAGGGTGAGACCCAGTACTTC. Residues: CASSLAGGQGETQYF.

This clone has only a few counts. The gene calls are TRBV5-6 and TRBJ2-7; 11 bases agree with TRBD1. The CDR3 covers 14 residues. The germline gives CDR1 SGHDT, CDR2 YYEEEE. The junction had 5 bases not matched to a gene; V was cut back by 4 bases and J by 5 bases. CDR3 residues: CASSLRDRGNEQYF. The CDR3 DNA sequence: TGTGCCAGCAGCCTCCGGGACAGGGGGAACGAGCAGTACTTC.

V usage is TRBV6-5 and J usage is TRBJ1-3, with TRBD1 as a possible D gene (6 bases). The CDR3 has 16 amino acids. The ends were cut back, 2 bases at V and 1 base at J, with 12 bases in the middle. CDR1 MNHEY and CDR2 SVGAGI come from the germline V gene. The CDR3 DNA reads as TGTGCCAGCAGTTACGACAGGCCTACTTCTGGAAACACCATATATTTT. Its protein is CASSYDRPTSGNTIYF.

V and J are TRBV28 and TRBJ2-2; no reliable D call. The germline V gene encodes CDR1 MDHEN and CDR2 SYDVKM. V was shortened by 5 bases and J by 1 base, with 14 bases between the two germline ends. The CDR3 runs to 16 residues. CDR3: CASSPRPIGNTGELFF. The CDR3 region has the DNA TGTGCCAGCAGTCCGCGTCCCATCGGGAACACCGGGGAGCTGTTTTTT.

This clone occurred a few times. This chain uses TRBV27 with TRBJ1-2, with D hard to call. Trimming shortened V by 1 base and J by 4 bases, and 10 bases separated the two germline ends. Germline lookup yields CDR1 MNHEY and CDR2 SMNVEV (reference sequence). The CDR3 contains 14 residues. The CDR3 is CASSLYREGYGYTF. In nucleotides, the CDR3 is TGTGCCAGCAGTTTATATCGGGAGGGCTATGGCTACACCTTC.

Here the CDR3 DNA reads TGCGCCAGCACCTTCAATCGGCGGGGGAAGAGCTACACCTTC. Residues: CASTFNRRGKSYTF. The V call is TRBV23-1, the J call TRBJ1-2; D is perhaps TRBD1 (5 bases). TRBV23-1 is marked as an open reading frame, function uncertain. V gave up 7 bases and J gave up 9 bases, with 21 bases separating them. The CDR3 length is 14 residues.

The sample holds many counts of this clone. This chain joins TRBV3-1 (or the pseudogene TRBV3-2) and TRBJ2-3, with TRBD1 matching over 7 bases. The CDR3 is 16 amino acids. V lost 1 base to trimming and J lost 6 bases; unmatched junction nucleotides: 10. Germline values: CDR1 LGHDT, CDR2 YNNKEL (reference sequence). CDR3 in amino acids: CASSQGRDSIWDTQYF. The CDR3 DNA is TGTGCCAGCAGCCAAGGCCGGGACAGTATATGGGATACGCAGTATTTT.

This clone was observed a few times. This chain uses TRBV2 with TRBJ2-1; no firm D call. V lost 8 bases, J lost 0 bases, and 14 bases lay in between. The CDR3 runs to 15 residues. The germline gives CDR1 SNHLY, CDR2 FYNNEI. The CDR3 is CASAIWSGSYNEQFF. CDR3 DNA sequence: TGTGCCAGCGCTATCTGGTCGGGCTCCTACAATGAGCAGTTCTTC.

The chain uses TRBV12-3 or TRBV12-4 and TRBJ1-3; a weak D match, TRBD1 (5 bases). This CDR3 is built from 12 residues. Trimming stripped 7 bases from V and 11 bases from J, with 15 bases between. CDR3 sequence: CASTPGGGAIYF. CDR3 in DNA: TGTGCCAGCACCCCCGGCGGGGGAGCCATATATTTT.

V and J are TRBV30 and TRBJ2-7; TRBD2 matches 13 bases. The CDR3 covers 14 residues. Trimming cost V 2 bases and J 6 bases; bases outside gene matches: 4. Per germline, CDR1 GTSNPN and CDR2 SVGIG (reference sequence). This CDR3 reads CAWSPTSGGFEQYF. The CDR3 nucleotides read TGTGCCTGGAGTCCGACTAGCGGGGGGTTCGAGCAGTACTTC.

V usage is TRBV6-5 and J usage is TRBJ1-5, with 8 positions matching TRBD1. Germline CDR1 reads MNHEY; CDR2 reads SVGAGI. Trimming took 6 bases from V and 6 from J; bases not matched to a gene: 10. This CDR3 has 15 residues. The CDR3 region is CASSVDRGDIQPQHF. CDR3 DNA: TGTGCCAGCAGCGTCGACAGGGGCGATATTCAGCCCCAGCATTTT.

This clone was picked up a small number of times. The J gene is TRBJ2-2, the V gene TRBV28; 9 bases are a match to TRBD1. J was trimmed by 8 bases and V by 6 bases; bases with no gene match: 10. The CDR3 has 15 amino acids. Per germline, CDR1 MDHEN and CDR2 SYDVKM. This CDR3 is CASSLQTGGGGELFF. The DNA of the CDR3 is TGTGCCAGCAGCCTGCAGACAGGGGGAGGAGGGGAGCTGTTTTTT.

The CDR3 loop reads CASSSAGTGGEIATF. The DNA for the CDR3 is TGTGCCAGCAGTTCCGCCGGGACAGGGGGCGAAATTGCTACCTTC. The V call is TRBV6-5, the J call TRBJ1-2, with 12 nucleotides matching TRBD1. The V segment lost 4 bases and the J segment 14 bases; nucleotides outside the gene matches: 14. The CDR3 loop spans 15 amino acids. Germline V gene sequence: CDR1 MNHEY, CDR2 SVGAGI.

V usage is TRBV4-3 and J usage is TRBJ2-2, with D perhaps TRBD1 (6 bases). CDR3 length: 19 residues. V was pared by 2 bases and J by 5 bases, with 24 bases between. Germline CDR1 is LGHNA and CDR2 is YSLEER. CDR3 sequence (DNA): TGCGCCAGCAGCCAATTTTTTTTGACCGGGACACCTAGAACCGGGGAGCTGTTTTTT. This gives the protein CASSQFFLTGTPRTGELFF.

The chain uses TRBV7-8 and TRBJ2-1, with 8 bases aligning to TRBD1. V shed 4 bases, J shed 8 bases, and the junction held 13 bases outside the gene matches. Looked up from germline, CDR1 is SGHVS and CDR2 is FQNEAQ. This CDR3 has 16 residues. The CDR3 DNA is TGTGCCAGCAGCTCCTGGACAGGGCAAAATGTAGATGAGCAGTTCTTC. Protein sequence: CASSSWTGQNVDEQFF.

The chain uses TRBV7-6 and TRBJ2-5; TRBD2 might be the D (6 bases). The germline gives CDR1 SGHVS, CDR2 FNYEAQ. CDR3 length: 16 amino acids. With 3 bases removed from V and 0 bases from J, the gap between germline ends came to 14 bases. CDR3 sequence (DNA): TGTGCCAGCAGCTTTCTTGCGCCGGGGGACCAAGAGACCCAGTACTTC. Protein sequence: CASSFLAPGDQETQYF.

The chain recombines TRBV27 with TRBJ2-1; 13 positions agree with TRBD2. This CDR3 spans 18 amino acids. V trimming: 7 bases; J trimming: 5 bases; junction bases outside the gene matches: 14. Germline CDR1 reads MNHEY; CDR2 reads SMNVEV (reference sequence). CDR3 region: CASNSGLAGTVTHNEQFF. The CDR3 bases are TGTGCCAGCAACTCGGGACTAGCGGGGACTGTAACACACAATGAGCAGTTCTTC.

This chain uses TRBV13 with TRBJ2-2; D is unclear. The V and J ends lost 6 bases and 0 bases respectively, with 8 bases between them. The length of the CDR3 is 14 residues. Germline V gene lookup returns CDR1 PRHDT and CDR2 FYEKMQ (reference sequence). CDR3 DNA: TGTGCCAGCAGTTTAACACCGAACACCGGGGAGCTGTTTTTT. Residues: CASSLTPNTGELFF.

For this clone: The same CDR3 can be traced to other DNA sequences in this sample. V is TRBV5-1 and J is TRBJ1-4; 10 bases line up with TRBD1. With 7 bases clipped from V and 2 bases from J, the junction kept 5 bases outside the gene matches. CDR3 length: 15 amino acids. In germline, CDR1 is SGHRS, CDR2 YFSETQ. The CDR3 loop reads CASSGTGATNEKLFF. CDR3 in DNA: TGCGCCAGCTCCGGGACAGGGGCCACTAATGAAAAACTGTTTTTT.

With regard to this clone: Other nucleotide sequences from this sample produce the same CDR3. The J gene is TRBJ1-1, the V gene TRBV7-9; maybe TRBD1 (5 bases). Trimming took off 5 bases at V and 5 bases at J, with 12 bases between the two ends. Germline loops: CDR1 SEHNR, CDR2 FQNEAQ (reference sequence). The CDR3 runs 13 residues. The CDR3 bases are TGTGCCAGCAGCCCGAGCGGGGGGACTGAAGCTTTCTTT. This gives the protein CASSPSGGTEAFF.

The chain couples TRBV4-3 to TRBJ1-2; D perhaps matches TRBD1 (6 bases). The V gene's germline CDR1 is LGHNA and CDR2 YSLEER. Between the trimmed V and J ends, which lost 3 bases and 5 bases, there was a span of 22 bases. The CDR3 runs to 17 residues. DNA for the CDR3: TGCGCCAGCAGCCAGGGGGCAGGGAGAGCTACGGGATATGGCTACACCTTC. It is translated as CASSQGAGRATGYGYTF.

V gene TRBV14 combines with J gene TRBJ2-3; tentatively, D is TRBD1 (6 bases). CDR1 SGHDN and CDR2 FVKESK come from the germline V gene. Between the trimmed V and J ends, which lost 1 base and 2 bases, there was a span of 7 bases. The CDR3 has 14 amino acids. The CDR3 loop reads CASSQGTVTDTQYF. The CDR3 bases are TGTGCCAGCAGCCAAGGGACAGTCACAGATACGCAGTATTTT.

The chain joins TRBV29-1 to TRBJ1-5; D possibly corresponds to TRBD1 (5 bases). CDR1 and CDR2 (germline): SQVTM, ANQGSEA. The CDR3 is 13 residues long. The V end was cut by 3 bases, the J end by 6 bases, with 12 bases between. The chain's CDR3 is CSVEAGGGQPQHF. As DNA, the CDR3 is TGCAGCGTTGAGGCGGGGGGAGGTCAGCCCCAGCATTTT.

The gene calls are TRBV2 and TRBJ2-5; TRBD2 aligns across 7 bases. Germline V gives CDR1 SNHLY, CDR2 FYNNEI. The CDR3 runs 15 residues. V gave up 4 bases and J gave up 2 bases; unmatched junction bases: 7. The CDR3 bases are TGTGCCAGCAGTGCTCAAGCGGGGATTCAAGAGACCCAGTACTTC. Translated, it gives CASSAQAGIQETQYF.

The chain employs TRBV5-1 and TRBJ2-7; 9 bases line up with TRBD1. V was clipped by 4 bases and J by 3 bases; unmatched bases: 8. The CDR3 has 15 residues. The germline V gene has CDR1 SGHRS and CDR2 YFSETQ. Here the CDR3 DNA reads TGCGCCAGCAGCCCAGGCGGGGACAGGGTCTACGAGCAGTACTTC. This codes for CASSPGGDRVYEQYF.

This clone was detected a few times. CDR3 loop: CASSSRGGVTTGELFF. CDR3 nucleotide sequence: TGTGCCAGCAGTTCCCGGGGGGGGGTGACCACCGGGGAGCTGTTTTTT. This chain links TRBV6-5 with TRBJ2-2; 8 bases agree with TRBD2. The length of the CDR3 is 16 residues. From germline, CDR1 is MNHEY and CDR2 SVGAGI. V dropped 4 bases and J dropped 4; count of bases not matched to a gene: 8.

The CDR3 is CASSYVGGGKNYGYTF. The CDR3 DNA is TGTGCCAGCAGCTACGTCGGGGGAGGGAAAAACTATGGCTACACCTTC. The rearrangement uses TRBV7-9 and TRBJ1-2; D may be TRBD1 (5 bases). In germline, CDR1 is SEHNR, CDR2 FQNEAQ (reference sequence). Trimming took off 4 bases at V and 2 bases at J, with 17 bases between the two ends. The length of the CDR3 is 16 residues. The entire variable domain, with the rest obtained from reference TRBV7-9 and TRBJ1-2, is as follows: DTGVSQNPRHKITKRGQNVTFRCDPISEHNRLYWYRQTLGQGPEFLTYFQNEAQLEKSRLLSDRFSAERPKGSFSTLEIQRTEQGDSAMYLCASSYVGGGKNYGYTFGSGTRLTVV.

The genes are TRBV7-9 and TRBJ1-4, with TRBD1 matching 7 bases. Germline CDR1 reads SEHNR; CDR2 reads FQNEAQ (reference sequence). The CDR3 is 14 amino acids. J was trimmed by 8 bases and V by 1 base; bases with no gene match: 4. The CDR3 coding sequence is TGTGCCAGCAGCTTAGTAGGGGGCGTGGAAAAACTGTTTTTT. Encoded protein: CASSLVGGVEKLFF.

CDR3 amino acids: CASSLYDREDGYTF. The CDR3 DNA is TGCGCCAGCAGCTTGTACGACAGGGAGGATGGCTACACCTTC. V and J are TRBV5-1 and TRBJ1-2, with 7 nucleotides matching TRBD1. The length of the CDR3 is 14 residues. Germline V lookup: CDR1 SGHRS, CDR2 YFSETQ. The trim removed 1 base at V and 6 bases at J, leaving 6 bases unmatched.

V gene TRBV13 combines with J gene TRBJ2-1; D is uncertain. CDR3 length equals 15 residues. Trimming took 4 bases from V and 0 from J, leaving 10 bases between them. In germline, CDR1 is PRHDT, CDR2 FYEKMQ (reference sequence). CDR3 coding DNA: TGTGCCAGCAGCTCCCCCCGAGGCTCCTACAATGAGCAGTTCTTC. Its protein is CASSSPRGSYNEQFF.